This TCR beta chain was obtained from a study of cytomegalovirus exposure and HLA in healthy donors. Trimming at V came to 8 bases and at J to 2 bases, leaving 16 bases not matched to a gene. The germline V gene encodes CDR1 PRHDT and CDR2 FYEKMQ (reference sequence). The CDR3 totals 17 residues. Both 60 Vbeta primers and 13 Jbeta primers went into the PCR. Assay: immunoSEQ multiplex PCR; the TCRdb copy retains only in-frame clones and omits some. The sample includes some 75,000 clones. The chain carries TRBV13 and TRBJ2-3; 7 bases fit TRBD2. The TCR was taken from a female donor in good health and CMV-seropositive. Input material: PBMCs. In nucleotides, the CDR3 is TGTGCCAGCGGGGTCCTCGCGGGAGTAAGGGACACAGATACGCAGTATTTT. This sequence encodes CASGVLAGVRDTDTQYF.